This is a list of T cell receptor beta chains from one sample in a study of blood T cell repertoires in COVID-19. Assay: immunoSEQ multiplex PCR; the TCRdb copy retains only in-frame clones and omits some. The data contain approximately 300,000 clones, 75% to 95% of them singletons. The sample was peripheral blood. The origin of the receptors is a woman under 40 with COVID-19, enrolled during active disease. The conserved cysteine and the conserved F or W are not part of the CDR3 here.

j_gene: TRBJ2-7
v_gene: TRBV19
CDR3aa: ASSIAGGGYEQY

j_gene: TRBJ2-1
v_gene: TRBV24-1
CDR3aa: ATMRGSSYNEQF

j_gene: TRBJ1-5
v_gene: TRBV2
CDR3aa: ASSSGTGGAQPQH

j_gene: TRBJ1-5
v_gene: TRBV15
CDR3aa: ATSSEVGWNQPQH

j_gene: TRBJ1-1
v_gene: TRBV18
CDR3aa: ASSPLDRGATEAF

j_gene: TRBJ2-5
v_gene: TRBV18
CDR3aa: ASSGSASSETQY

j_gene: TRBJ2-5
v_gene: TRBV7-2
CDR3aa: ASSLAGGKETQY

j_gene: TRBJ2-2
v_gene: TRBV6-6
CDR3aa: ASSSSGNTGELF

j_gene: TRBJ2-7
v_gene: TRBV6-5
CDR3aa: ASSYSRGLSYEQY

j_gene: TRBJ2-2
v_gene: TRBV7-2
CDR3aa: ASSFSQGAGELF

j_gene: TRBJ2-3
v_gene: TRBV6-4
CDR3aa: ASSEVASGTDTQY

j_gene: TRBJ1-6
v_gene: TRBV6-5
CDR3aa: ASSVGQGDSPLH

j_gene: TRBJ2-4
v_gene: TRBV19
CDR3aa: ASSSYRENIQY

j_gene: TRBJ1-5
v_gene: TRBV4-1
CDR3aa: ASSVRAQGAQPQH

j_gene: TRBJ2-5
v_gene: TRBV30
CDR3aa: AWGYTEAETQY

j_gene: TRBJ2-7
v_gene: TRBV7-2
CDR3aa: ASTDRSALGYEQY

j_gene: TRBJ1-5
v_gene: TRBV7-8
CDR3aa: ASSINSNQPQH

j_gene: TRBJ1-2
v_gene: TRBV5-6
CDR3aa: ASSFRRTGGYGYT

j_gene: TRBJ2-7
v_gene: TRBV4-2
CDR3aa: ASSQGQTSSYEQY

j_gene: TRBJ1-2
v_gene: TRBV28
CDR3aa: ASSLPIHTFGGYGYT

j_gene: TRBJ2-5
v_gene: TRBV6-5
CDR3aa: ASSYRTAQETQY

j_gene: TRBJ2-7
v_gene: TRBV13
CDR3aa: ASSLVGRGYEQY

j_gene: TRBJ1-3
v_gene: TRBV19
CDR3aa: ASSILSGNTIY

j_gene: TRBJ2-1
v_gene: TRBV24-1
CDR3aa: ATSVGASGYNEQF

j_gene: TRBJ2-1
v_gene: TRBV23-1
CDR3aa: ASSPLMTSGGARSYNEQF

j_gene: TRBJ2-7
v_gene: TRBV6-2/TRBV6-3
CDR3aa: ASSRLAGENEQY

j_gene: TRBJ2-3
v_gene: TRBV15
CDR3aa: ATSRGQRAGTDTQY

j_gene: TRBJ1-4
v_gene: TRBV7-9
CDR3aa: ASSLGLPNEKLF

j_gene: TRBJ1-1
v_gene: TRBV4-3
CDR3aa: ASSHPRGGRGRDTEAF

j_gene: TRBJ1-2
v_gene: TRBV10-3
CDR3aa: AISDSPGQDDYGYT

j_gene: TRBJ2-5
v_gene: TRBV5-8
CDR3aa: ASSSRVPRKTQY

j_gene: TRBJ2-3
v_gene: TRBV4-1
CDR3aa: ASSHPGLAGAGDTQY

j_gene: TRBJ1-5
v_gene: TRBV4-3
CDR3aa: ASSQDPGLSNQPQH

j_gene: TRBJ2-7
v_gene: TRBV4-3
CDR3aa: ASSQGTGGMNEQY

j_gene: TRBJ1-2
v_gene: TRBV9
CDR3aa: ASRREDLGYGYT

j_gene: TRBJ2-1
v_gene: TRBV19
CDR3aa: ASSIDSGRTNEQF

j_gene: TRBJ2-5
v_gene: TRBV9
CDR3aa: ASSVGESPGETQY

j_gene: TRBJ1-3
v_gene: TRBV6-5
CDR3aa: ASSYSGFSGNTIY

j_gene: TRBJ1-5
v_gene: TRBV19
CDR3aa: ASSMSGGRRQPQH

j_gene: TRBJ1-6
v_gene: TRBV6-5
CDR3aa: ASSPGGWNSPLH

j_gene: TRBJ1-2
v_gene: TRBV10-3
CDR3aa: AISGTGLGGYT

j_gene: TRBJ2-2
v_gene: TRBV19
CDR3aa: ASSPPLAGGPYTGELF

j_gene: TRBJ2-2
v_gene: TRBV18
CDR3aa: ASSPPIVTGELF

j_gene: TRBJ1-4
v_gene: TRBV30
CDR3aa: AWSVYRRNEKLF

j_gene: TRBJ2-7
v_gene: TRBV28
CDR3aa: ASSPPGLAATYEQY